The sequence of this TCR beta chain was determined in a study of cytomegalovirus exposure and HLA in healthy donors. Study in general: It was reported in a later analysis that the same platform had been used for the roughly 110 validation repertoires as for the approximately 670 first-cohort repertoires.

Turning to this clone: Antigen unknown.

Overall study results and limits: Rare TCR sequences predominated, though certain public TCRs were found in many donors.

Clones were sequenced by immunoSEQ multiplex PCR, and TCRdb holds only the in-frame ones, with some missing. The sample lists some 130,000 clones, 89% occurring once. V lost 6 bases to trimming and J lost 7 bases, with 15 bases between them. The CDR3 is 13 amino acids. Germline assignment: CDR1 ENHRY and CDR2 SYGVKD. The chain has TRBV10-3 and TRBJ1-1; D is possibly TRBD1 (6 bases). The sequence derives from a woman aged 18-30 years in good health and CMV-seronegative. The sequenced sample consisted of PBMCs. CDR3 DNA sequence: TGTGCCATCAGGTCACAGGGCCGGGATGAAGCTTTCTTT. It specifies CAIRSQGRDEAFF.